These 15 T cell receptor beta chains were sequenced from one sample in a study of shared clonotypes between healthy human individuals. Method: immunoSEQ multiplex PCR; TCRdb's copy keeps in-frame clones and lacks some. The table lists hundreds of thousands of clones, about 96% of them singletons. The naive CD8 population came from CD45RO-negative cells selected for CCR7, without terminally differentiated effector memory CD45RA+ cells. Sequences were obtained from naive CD8+ T cells sorted from blood. The receptors come from a woman aged 25 to 39 in good health.

The chain employs TRBV5-1 and TRBJ2-5; D not resolved. The J call could be wrong; TRBJ2-7 is a better fit for the DNA end. In germline, CDR1 is SGHRS, CDR2 YFSETQ. This CDR3 has 13 residues. CDR3 in amino acids: CASSLYPGSEQYF. Here the CDR3 DNA reads TGCGCCAGCAGCTTGTATCCGGGCAGCGAGCAGTACTTC.

V gene TRBV27 combines with J gene TRBJ2-7, with a tentative D call TRBD2 (7 bases). The germline V and J ends were trimmed by 7 bases and 7 bases, with 20 bases remaining between them. The CDR3 consists of 14 residues. Germline CDR1 is MNHEY and CDR2 is SMNVEV (reference sequence). CDR3 nucleotides: TGTGCCAGCAAGCCCTTGGGGGGGCAAAGGGAGCAGTACTTC. Translating it yields CASKPLGGQREQYF.

This sequence joins TRBV6-1 and TRBJ2-7; D is uncertain. From germline, CDR1 is MNHNS and CDR2 SASEGT. V was shortened by 3 bases and J by 3 bases, with 9 bases between the two germline ends. This CDR3 comprises 13 residues. The CDR3 region is CASSETLDYEQYF. The CDR3 DNA follows: TGTGCCAGCAGTGAGACACTTGACTACGAGCAGTACTTC.

The CDR3 sequence is CASSLSGRAGADTQYF. In DNA form, the CDR3 reads TGCGCCAGCAGCCTTAGCGGGAGGGCCGGCGCAGATACGCAGTATTTT. The rearrangement links TRBV5-1 to TRBJ2-3; TRBD2 aligns across 11 bases. Germline lookup yields CDR1 SGHRS and CDR2 YFSETQ. The CDR3 runs to 16 residues. V lost 4 bases, J lost 4 bases, and 8 bases stayed unmatched.

V gene TRBV28 combines with J gene TRBJ2-1; D might be TRBD1 (5 bases). Trimming took off 5 bases at V and 6 bases at J, with 11 bases between the two ends. Germline-derived CDR1 and CDR2 are MDHEN and SYDVKM. This CDR3 is built from 13 residues. This chain's CDR3 is CASSADSLNEQFF. In nucleotides, the CDR3 is TGTGCCAGCAGTGCAGACAGTCTCAATGAGCAGTTCTTC.

The chain links TRBV2 to TRBJ2-1; D uncertain. The germline CDR1 and CDR2 sequences are SNHLY and FYNNEI. The CDR3 consists of 10 residues. Deletions cut 5 bases from V and 9 bases from J, with 5 bases between. Here the CDR3 reads CASSLLEQFF. The CDR3 bases are TGTGCCAGCAGTTTGCTTGAGCAGTTCTTC.

The chain combines TRBV25-1 with TRBJ1-5; D gene uncertain. V was trimmed by 5 bases and J by 5 bases, leaving 13 bases between them. The CDR3 length is 14 residues. The V gene's germline CDR1 is MGHDK and CDR2 SYGVNS. CDR3 DNA sequence: TGTGCCAGCAGTCCCACCGGACGTCATCAGCCCCAGCATTTT. Amino acid sequence: CASSPTGRHQPQHF.

This chain joins TRBV30 and TRBJ2-7; D gene ambiguous. Trimming stripped 4 bases from V and 4 bases from J, with 8 bases between. This CDR3 region has 11 residues. Germline CDR1 and CDR2: GTSNPN and SVGIG (reference sequence). DNA for the CDR3: TGTGCCTGGATGGACGGTTACGAGCAGTACTTC. It is translated as CAWMDGYEQYF.

Here the CDR3 DNA reads TGTGCCAGCAGCTTCCGGGACAGGGGGTACGAGCAGTACTTC. Translating it yields CASSFRDRGYEQYF. The rearrangement joins TRBV13 to TRBJ2-7, with 11 bases fitting TRBD1. Germline-derived CDR1 and CDR2 are PRHDT and FYEKMQ (reference sequence). With 3 bases clipped from V and 4 bases from J, the junction kept 2 bases outside the gene matches. There are 14 residues in the CDR3.

Note on this clone: Distinct nucleotide sequences in the sample also encode this CDR3. The rearrangement joins TRBV2 to TRBJ2-7, with TRBD2 matching over 10 bases. Trimming took 6 bases from V and 0 from J; bases not matched to a gene: 2. The germline gives CDR1 SNHLY, CDR2 FYNNEI. CDR3 length equals 14 residues. In DNA, the CDR3 is TGTGCCAGCAGGACTAGCGGGTCCTCCTACGAGCAGTACTTC. Residues: CASRTSGSSYEQYF.

The chain recombines TRBV13 with TRBJ2-7; D ambiguous. The CDR3 has 15 residues. V was shortened by 2 bases and J by 0 bases, with 11 bases between the two germline ends. Per the germline V gene, CDR1 is PRHDT and CDR2 is FYEKMQ (reference sequence). CDR3 DNA: TGTGCCAGCAGCTTACTAGGTTCAAGCTCCTACGAGCAGTACTTC. Translated, it gives CASSLLGSSSYEQYF.

The chain couples TRBV15 to TRBJ2-3; 11 bases match TRBD2. V gave up 4 bases and J gave up 2 bases; unmatched junction bases: 5. The CDR3 has 16 residues. Germline V CDR1 and CDR2: LNHNV, YYDKDF (reference sequence). The CDR3 DNA follows: TGTGCCACCAGCAAAGGACTAGCGGGCCACACAGATACGCAGTATTTT. It is translated as CATSKGLAGHTDTQYF.

The chain joins TRBV7-9 to TRBJ2-1, with D hard to call. The V end lost 5 bases, the J end lost 8 bases, and 13 bases lay between the germline ends. CDR1 is SEHNR and CDR2 is FQNEAQ in the germline V gene (reference sequence). CDR3 length equals 13 residues. The CDR3 loop is CASSPSTEYEQFF. CDR3 nucleotides: TGTGCCAGCAGCCCCAGTACGGAGTATGAGCAGTTCTTC.

A few counts support this clone. The V and J genes are TRBV29-1 and TRBJ1-1; a weak D match, TRBD1 (5 bases). Germline V CDR1 and CDR2: SQVTM, ANQGSEA. The ends were cut back, 4 bases at V and 2 bases at J, with 8 bases in the middle. This CDR3 is built from 12 residues. The DNA for the CDR3 is TGCAGCGTTGGGGGGTTTAACACTGAAGCTTTCTTT. Its translation: CSVGGFNTEAFF.

The chain links TRBV4-2 to TRBJ2-2; TRBD2 matches at 8 bases. The germline V gene has CDR1 LGHNA and CDR2 YNFKEQ. CDR3 length equals 14 residues. The V segment lost 10 bases and the J segment 0 bases; nucleotides outside the gene matches: 4. CDR3 DNA: TGTGCCACCATTAGCGGGGCGAACACCGGGGAGCTGTTTTTT. It codes for CATISGANTGELFF.